This T cell receptor (beta chain) derives from a study of CD8+ T cells in alopecia areata (dated by TCRdb to 2016 to 2019). About the full investigation: Treated patients were enrolled in an open-label pilot trial of oral tofacitinib at 5 to 10 mg twice daily for moderate-to-severe alopecia areata. Scalp tissue and sorted CD4+ and CD8+ peripheral blood T cells from patchy and totalis/universalis alopecia areata patients and from healthy controls were covered by human TCRbeta sequencing. Clonality in the scalp was compared among normal scalp (n=4), patchy alopecia areata scalp (n=8), and alopecia totalis/universalis scalp (n=8). The study used high-throughput TCRbeta sequencing to examine T cell clonal expansion in alopecia areata, in both the C3H/HeJ mouse model and human patients. Biopsies were taken from tofacitinib-treated patients at baseline and at 4 and 24 weeks of treatment, and a later scalp biopsy was taken in several of the tofacitinib-treated patients. TCRbeta CDR3 regions were amplified by immunoSEQ multiplex PCR using 35 Vbeta forward and 13 Jbeta reverse primers. Tofacitinib was administered for 6 to 18 months, and 6 months of follow-up off drug were then conducted to assess delayed response and recurrence. RNA was extracted with the PAXgene miRNA kit for fixed scalp, the miRNeasy kit for PBMCs, and the RNeasy kit for mouse skin. Beyond this particular receptor, the publication reports: Shared TCR sequences between patients were less evident than in mice, which may be partly attributable to HLA diversity in the patient population. Unlike mouse skin, which is dominated by gammadelta T cells, normal human skin has resident alphabeta T cells that are also sequenced, and this complicates analysis of the scalp TCR repertoire. Higher clonality and more expanded CD8+ clones were observed in lesional scalp than in normal scalp, particularly in alopecia totalis/universalis, a finding suggestive of antigenic drive.

For CDR1 and CDR2, the germline V gene (reference sequence) lists MNHEY and SMNVEV. Cut back by 0 bases and 7 bases, the V and J ends lie 7 bases apart. The CDR3 spans 13 residues, from the cysteine through the phenylalanine. The only DNA kept is the CDR3, 39 bases in frame from the first base. This clone was counted once. Its target antigen remains unknown. Per-base qualities were not stored, and no clone one base away is much larger. Other nucleotide sequences from this sample produce the same CDR3. The time point label, as the study defines it: baseline before oral tofacitinib. From alopecia areata patients, peripheral blood was collected along with lesional scalp punch biopsies. After PBMCs were isolated by density centrifugation and stained for CD3, CD4 and CD8, a FACSAria was used to sort CD4+ and CD8+ T cells. Library creation used the immunoSEQ multiplex PCR assay. RNA was extracted from all samples and reverse transcribed into cDNA as template for TCR sequencing. First-strand cDNA was synthesized using SuperScript III with a 2:1 mix of oligo-dT and random hexamers. Amplification bias was assessed with a synthetic immune receptor repertoire, and residual bias was removed computationally. The authors' analysis ran thus. Raw reads were preprocessed to remove errors, and CDR3 was defined by IMGT conventions from the conserved cysteine to phenylalanine. Clonality was computed by normalizing Shannon entropy by log2 of the number of productive unique TCRs and subtracting the result from 1. Whether each scalp clone was CD4 or CD8 was inferred by checking scalp TCRbeta sequences against the CD4 and CD8 repertoires from sorted blood. Held by TCRdb, this immuneACCESS table contains in-frame sequences only and omits some clones. Under half of the omission traces to an unresolved V gene where checked; the cause of the rest is unknown. The DNA gave D and trimming, while V, J and clone size come from that table. A total of roughly 150,000 clones appear in this sample, less than 65% of them only once. The ten largest account for approximately 19% of the sample.

The receptor chain draws on TRBV27 and TRBJ1-5; the best D guess is TRBD1, with 5 bases matching. The origin of this receptor is a human donor with alopecia areata. This material consisted of CD8+ T cells sorted from blood, taken at week 0. CDR3 sequence: CASSLSGGQPQHF. At the DNA level, the sequence is TGTGCCAGCAGTTTATCCGGGGGGCAGCCCCAGCATTTT.